Presented here are 2 T cell receptor beta chains from one specimen sequenced in a study of blood T cell repertoires in COVID-19. TCRdb's table, derived via immunoSEQ multiplex PCR, lists solely in-frame clones and lacks some. The table includes 240,000 or so clones, 75% to 85% detected once. The sample comprised peripheral blood. All receptors derive from an elderly woman with COVID-19, enrolled during active disease.

This chain uses TRBV19 with TRBJ2-3, with a possible D match to TRBD2 (7 bases). Between the trimmed V and J ends, which lost 7 bases and 2 bases, there was a span of 16 bases. CDR1 and CDR2 (germline): LNHDA, SQIVND (reference sequence). The CDR3 sequence is 15 residues long. This CDR3 reads CASTPGGGSTDTQYF. The CDR3 bases are TGTGCCAGTACCCCGGGGGGCGGCTCCACAGATACGCAGTATTTT. Full variable domain (outside the CDR3, taken from reference TRBV19 and TRBJ2-3): DGGITQSPKYLFRKEGQNVTLSCEQNLNHDAMYWYRQDPGQGLRLIYYSQIVNDFQKGDIAEGYSVSREKKESFPLTVTSAQKNPTAFYLCASTPGGGSTDTQYFGPGTRLTVL.

The chain links TRBV6-5 to TRBJ2-5; 9 bases are shared with TRBD2. Trimming cost V 8 bases and J 5 bases; bases outside gene matches: 6. This CDR3 comprises 13 residues. Germline loops: CDR1 MNHEY, CDR2 SVGAGI. For the CDR3, the DNA is TGTGCCAGCGGCCGGACTAGCGTGGAGACCCAGTACTTC. Translated, it gives CASGRTSVETQYF.